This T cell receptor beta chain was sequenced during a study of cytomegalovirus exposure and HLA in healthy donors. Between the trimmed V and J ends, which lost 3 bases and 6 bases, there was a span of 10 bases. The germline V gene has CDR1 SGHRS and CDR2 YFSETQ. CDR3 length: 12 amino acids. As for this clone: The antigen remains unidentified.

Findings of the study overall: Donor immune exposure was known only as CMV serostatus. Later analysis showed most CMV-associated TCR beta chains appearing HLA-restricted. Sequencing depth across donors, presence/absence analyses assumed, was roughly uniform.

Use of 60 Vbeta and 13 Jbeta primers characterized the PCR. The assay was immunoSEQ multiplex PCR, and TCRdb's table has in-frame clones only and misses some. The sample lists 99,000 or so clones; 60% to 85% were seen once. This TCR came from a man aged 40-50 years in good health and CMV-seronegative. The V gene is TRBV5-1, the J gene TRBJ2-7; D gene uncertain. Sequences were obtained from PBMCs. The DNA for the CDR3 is TGCGCCAGCAGCTCCAACCAGATCGAGCAGTACTTC. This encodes CASSSNQIEQYF.